These 31 T cell receptor beta chains were sequenced from one sample in a study of human T cells and chemical hapten exposure. The sample's time point: healthy volunteer bleed at 6 weeks. Unfractionated whole blood was the source from which total RNA was extracted. TCRdb called the RACE reads again in MiXCR, with one record for every CDR3 protein. This sample has about 70,000 distinct CDR3 sequences, with roughly 6.6% found just once. Sequenced sample: whole blood. Source of these receptors: a female donor in good health. Some clones in this sample may be carry-over from other donors' samples.

This clonotype was seen repeatedly, ten times or more. The chain is built from TRBV7-9 and TRBJ1-1, with TRBD1 matching 9 bases. J gave up 6 bases and V 5 bases, and 4 bases lay outside the gene matches. Germline CDR1 SEHNR, CDR2 FQNEAQ (reference sequence). This CDR3 spans 13 amino acids. The CDR3 loop is CASSQDRGAEAFF. CDR3 DNA: TGTGCCAGCAGCCAAGACAGGGGGGCTGAAGCTTTCTTT. Full variable domain (rest looked up from reference TRBV7-9 and TRBJ1-1): DTGVSQNPRHKITKRGQNVTFRCDPISEHNRLYWYRQTLGQGPEFLTYFQNEAQLEKSRLLSDRFSAERPKGSFSTLEIQRTEQGDSAMYLCASSQDRGAEAFFGQGTRLTVV.

This clonotype was seen more than once but under ten times. The CDR3 DNA is TGTGCCAGCAGTGACACAGGGGGCCGTGGCAATCAGCCCCAGCATTTT. Its protein is CASSDTGGRGNQPQHF. The rearrangement uses TRBV6-1 and TRBJ1-5, with 9 bases fitting TRBD1. Germline V CDR1 and CDR2: MNHNS, SASEGT. The J segment lost 2 bases and the V segment lost 3 bases, leaving 5 bases of the junction unmatched. This CDR3 contains 16 residues.

This clonotype was counted a few times. The rearrangement joins TRBV4-1 to TRBJ2-7, with 7 bases that match TRBD1. From germline, CDR1 is MGHRA and CDR2 YSYEKL. Losses at the gene ends were 2 bases for V and 3 bases for J; bases not matched to a gene: 7. The CDR3 spans 15 residues. CDR3 residues: CASSQKQGVDYEQYF. The CDR3 region has the DNA TGCGCCAGCAGCCAAAAGCAGGGGGTCGACTACGAGCAGTACTTC.

This clonotype was detected ten times or more. The chain combines TRBV7-8 with TRBJ1-2, with 7 bases matching TRBD1. Trimming cost V 5 bases and J 4 bases; bases outside gene matches: 13. Germline-derived CDR1 and CDR2 are SGHVS and FQNEAQ. This CDR3 has 16 residues. The CDR3 region is CASSLGQAGARYGYTF. Here the CDR3 DNA reads TGTGCCAGCAGCCTCGGACAGGCAGGGGCTCGCTATGGCTACACCTTC.

This clonotype was observed a few times. The chain has TRBV21-1 and TRBJ2-7; the D call in the table, TRBD2, was not verified against the DNA. TRBV21-1 is designated a pseudogene. This CDR3 has 14 residues. CDR3 region: CASSKGTSGYEQYF. In DNA form, the CDR3 reads TGTGCCAGCAGCAAAGGGACTAGCGGCTACGAGCAGTACTTC.

In its sample, this clonotype was seen many times. V gene TRBV20-1 combines with J gene TRBJ1-6; D is uncertain. Germline V lookup: CDR1 DFQATT, CDR2 SNEGSKA (reference sequence). The CDR3 is made up of 14 amino acids. The V end lost 0 bases, the J end lost 5 bases, and 8 bases lay between the germline ends. CDR3 sequence reads: CSARDGWNNSPLHF. The CDR3 coding sequence is TGCAGTGCTAGAGATGGCTGGAATAATTCACCCCTCCACTTT.

To note about this clonotype: With a much larger clone just one base away, this may be a read error. This chain links TRBV6-4 with TRBJ2-3; possible D gene TRBD2, 5 bases. V lost 0 bases to trimming and J lost 1 base, with 8 bases between them. The CDR3 is 15 residues long. CDR1 is MRHNA, CDR2 SNTAGT, per germline. CDR3 DNA: TGTGCCAGCAGTGACTCGTGGGGAGGCACAGATACGCAGTATTTT. It codes for CASSDSWGGTDTQYF.

This clonotype was observed many times. This chain uses TRBV28 with TRBJ1-2; D remains ambiguous. Germline loops: CDR1 MDHEN, CDR2 SYDVKM. The CDR3 runs to 12 residues. Trimming took off 3 bases at V and 4 bases at J, with 6 bases between the two ends. The CDR3 sequence is CASSFSPYGYTF. The CDR3 nucleotides are TGTGCCAGCAGTTTTTCCCCCTATGGCTACACCTTC.

The rearrangement links TRBV15 to TRBJ2-3, with D possibly being TRBD1 (6 bases). Germline CDR1 LNHNV, CDR2 YYDKDF (reference sequence). The CDR3 loop spans 17 amino acids. V was shortened by 0 bases and J by 0 bases, with 13 bases between the two germline ends. CDR3 residues: CATSRDLDSLSTDTQYF. CDR3 DNA: TGTGCCACCAGCAGAGATCTGGACAGCCTCAGCACAGATACGCAGTATTTT. The full variable domain, its missing parts supplied by reference TRBV15 and TRBJ2-3, is DAMVIQNPRYQVTQFGKPVTLSCSQTLNHNVMYWYQQKSSQAPKLLFHYYDKDFNNEADTPDNFQSRRPNTSFCFLDIRSPGLGDTAMYLCATSRDLDSLSTDTQYFGPGTRLTVL.

This clonotype showed up just a few times. The chain couples TRBV28 to TRBJ2-3; D not certain. V lost 6 bases and J 7 bases, leaving 17 bases between the germline ends. The germline gives CDR1 MDHEN, CDR2 SYDVKM. The CDR3 contains 14 residues. This CDR3 is CASSRPLGRNTQYF. The CDR3 DNA sequence: TGTGCCAGCAGCCGGCCCTTGGGTCGGAATACGCAGTATTTT.

This clonotype appeared many times. V is TRBV7-2 and J is TRBJ2-1; TRBD2 agrees at 9 bases. The germline gives CDR1 SGHTA, CDR2 FQGNSA. The trim removed 4 bases at V and 3 bases at J, leaving 4 bases unmatched. The CDR3 is made up of 15 amino acids. In DNA, the CDR3 is TGTGCCAGCAGCTCGGGACTAGCTTACTACAATGAGCAGTTCTTC. Its protein product is CASSSGLAYYNEQFF.

In its sample, this clonotype was seen many times. V gene TRBV28 combines with J gene TRBJ2-3, with 12 bases fitting TRBD2. Per germline, CDR1 MDHEN and CDR2 SYDVKM. The V segment lost 4 bases and the J segment 5 bases; nucleotides outside the gene matches: 10. The CDR3 covers 17 residues. The CDR3 region is CASSYPLLAGGEDTQYF. The CDR3 bases are TGTGCCAGCAGTTACCCCCTCCTAGCGGGAGGGGAAGATACGCAGTATTTT.

The sample holds many counts of this clonotype. The chain uses TRBV28 and TRBJ2-3; D might be TRBD1 (5 bases). The CDR3 loop spans 14 amino acids. Trimming removed 3 bases at V and 10 bases at J, with 17 bases between. Germline loops: CDR1 MDHEN, CDR2 SYDVKM. CDR3: CASSFRQRPTPQYF. The CDR3, as DNA: TGTGCCAGCAGTTTTCGACAGAGACCGACGCCGCAGTATTTT.

This clonotype was counted ten times or more. This rearrangement joins TRBV13 to TRBJ2-3; a possible D gene is TRBD2 (6 bases). Trimming removed 7 bases at V and 2 bases at J, with 16 bases between. CDR1 is PRHDT and CDR2 is FYEKMQ in the germline V gene (reference sequence). The CDR3 length is 15 residues. This CDR3 is CASIIAEDPTDTQYF. DNA of the CDR3: TGTGCCAGCATAATAGCGGAGGACCCCACAGATACGCAGTATTTT.

This clonotype showed up just a few times. The chain uses TRBV4-2 and TRBJ2-2; 8 bases map to TRBD2. V gave up 4 bases and J gave up 1 base; unmatched junction bases: 8. Germline CDR1 reads LGHNA; CDR2 reads YNFKEQ. The CDR3 is 17 amino acids. The CDR3 coding sequence is TGTGCCAGCAGCCTGGGTTTTGCGGGAGGGAACACCGGGGAGCTGTTTTTT. This translates into CASSLGFAGGNTGELFF.

This clonotype came up a few times. This CDR3 is CASSQREESGELFF. The DNA for the CDR3 is TGTGCCAGCAGCCAAAGGGAGGAATCCGGGGAGCTGTTTTTT. The rearrangement uses TRBV7-9 and TRBJ2-2; maybe TRBD2 (6 bases). V was pared by 5 bases and J by 6 bases, with 13 bases between. Germline V lookup: CDR1 SEHNR, CDR2 FQNEAQ (reference sequence). The CDR3 is 14 amino acids. Full variable domain (missing parts from reference TRBV7-9 and TRBJ2-2): DTGVSQNPRHKITKRGQNVTFRCDPISEHNRLYWYRQTLGQGPEFLTYFQNEAQLEKSRLLSDRFSAERPKGSFSTLEIQRTEQGDSAMYLCASSQREESGELFFGEGSRLTVL.

This clonotype appeared many times. The chain joins TRBV29-1 to TRBJ2-6; D is undetermined. The CDR3 has 13 amino acids. Germline V CDR1 and CDR2: SQVTM, ANQGSEA. Trimming removed 4 bases from V and 2 bases from J, with 6 bases in between. CDR3 bases: TGCAGCGTTGTAGGTCCTGGGGCCAACGTCCTGACTTTC. Its translation: CSVVGPGANVLTF.

The chain combines TRBV6-8 with TRBJ2-3, with TRBD2 matching over 11 bases. The trim removed 0 bases at V and 4 bases at J, leaving 6 bases unmatched. The CDR3 is 17 residues long. Per germline, CDR1 MNHGY and CDR2 SAAAGT. Here the CDR3 DNA reads TGTGCCAGCAGTTACTCGAGGCTAGCGGGAGGCGCAGATACGCAGTATTTT. Its translation is CASSYSRLAGGADTQYF.

This clonotype was counted many times. CDR3 DNA sequence: TGTGCCAGCACGGACCTTTTTAATGAGCAGTTCTTC. Translated, it gives CASTDLFNEQFF. V and J are TRBV6-5 and TRBJ2-1; D not resolved. Trimming pared 7 bases from V and 7 bases from J, leaving 11 bases between. The CDR3 has 12 amino acids. Germline V gene lookup returns CDR1 MNHEY and CDR2 SVGAGI.

This clonotype was seen repeatedly, ten times or more. This chain connects TRBV10-2 to TRBJ2-4; D perhaps matches TRBD1 (6 bases). Trimming shortened V by 6 bases and J by 1 base, and 16 bases separated the two germline ends. In germline, CDR1 is WSHSY, CDR2 SAAADI. CDR3 length: 16 residues. The CDR3: CASRKTGTNAKNIQYF. CDR3 nucleotide sequence: TGCGCCAGCAGAAAAACAGGGACCAATGCCAAAAACATTCAGTACTTC.

This clonotype has more than one count but fewer than ten. This sequence joins TRBV28 and TRBJ1-5; no definite D call. The CDR3 is 15 amino acids. V lost 2 bases, J lost 4 bases, and 12 bases lay in between. Per the germline V gene, CDR1 is MDHEN and CDR2 is SYDVKM. CDR3 residues: CASSLRQWGNQPQHF. Here the CDR3 DNA reads TGTGCCAGCAGTTTAAGGCAGTGGGGAAATCAGCCCCAGCATTTT.

This chain uses TRBV7-2 with TRBJ2-7, with D possibly being TRBD1 (7 bases). V was cut by 2 bases and J by 4 bases, with 12 bases left in between. The CDR3 runs to 14 residues. Germline V CDR1 and CDR2: SGHTA, FQGNSA. The DNA of the CDR3 is TGTGCCAGCAGCTTAAACCAGGGGGGTTACGAGCAGTACTTC. Its translation: CASSLNQGGYEQYF.

The rearrangement links TRBV13 to TRBJ2-3; the D gene is possibly TRBD2 (6 bases). CDR1 and CDR2 (germline): PRHDT, FYEKMQ (reference sequence). The germline V and J ends were trimmed by 7 bases and 4 bases, with 9 bases remaining between them. This CDR3 has 12 amino acids. The CDR3 is CASNLASDTQYF. As DNA, the CDR3 is TGTGCCAGCAACCTAGCGTCAGATACGCAGTATTTT.

In this sample, this clonotype turned up many times. The chain recombines TRBV12-3 or TRBV12-4 with TRBJ2-7; the match to TRBD1 covers 7 bases. The ends lost 4 bases at V and 3 bases at J; junction bases unmatched: 9. The CDR3 consists of 15 residues. CDR3 sequence: CASSSGTELSYEQYF. The DNA of the CDR3 is TGTGCCAGCAGTTCCGGGACAGAACTGAGCTACGAGCAGTACTTC.

This clonotype has just a few counts. The rearrangement uses TRBV9 and TRBJ2-3, with D perhaps TRBD2 (5 bases). Germline V gene sequence: CDR1 SGDLS, CDR2 YYNGEE. Deletions cut 4 bases from V and 6 bases from J, with 18 bases between. The CDR3 runs to 15 residues. CDR3 residues: CASSPHGENVDTQYF. The CDR3 DNA follows: TGTGCCAGCAGCCCCCATGGGGAGAACGTGGATACGCAGTATTTT.

This clonotype was counted a few times. The rearrangement joins TRBV29-1 to TRBJ2-2; 7 bases are shared with TRBD1. The CDR3 has 14 residues. V was pared by 4 bases and J by 1 base, with 3 bases of the junction left unmatched. CDR1 is SQVTM, CDR2 ANQGSEA, per germline. CDR3 amino acids: CSVVGTENTGELFF. The CDR3 DNA sequence: TGCAGCGTTGTTGGGACAGAGAACACCGGGGAGCTGTTTTTT.

This clonotype was seen ten or more times. The chain carries TRBV3-1 and TRBJ1-4; TRBD1 matches 10 bases. With V trimmed by 3 bases and J by 5 bases, 18 bases remained unmatched. Germline-derived CDR1 and CDR2 are LGHDT and YNNKEL (reference sequence). This CDR3 spans 20 amino acids. CDR3 amino acids: CASSQWNRDRGQRRNEKLFF. In DNA form, the CDR3 reads TGTGCCAGCAGCCAGTGGAACCGGGACAGGGGTCAGAGGCGGAATGAAAAACTGTTTTTT.

This clonotype was seen ten or more times. The rearrangement uses TRBV2 and TRBJ1-1; D uncertain. The CDR3 totals 12 residues. Germline V gene data show CDR1 as SNHLY and CDR2 as FYNNEI. V shed 4 bases and J shed 3 bases, with 6 bases lying between them. The CDR3 bases are TGTGCCAGCAGTGTGCAGGACACTGAAGCTTTCTTT. Its protein product is CASSVQDTEAFF.

The sample holds many counts of this clonotype. J is TRBJ2-5 and V is TRBV6-6, with no clear D. The germline CDR1 and CDR2 sequences are MNHNY and SVGAGI (reference sequence). The CDR3 runs 15 residues. Trimming took 2 bases from V and 3 from J, leaving 13 bases between them. The CDR3 nucleotides are TGTGCCAGCAGTTACCTAGACCGGTTCGAAGAGACCCAGTACTTC. Translation gives CASSYLDRFEETQYF.

This clonotype was seen only a few times. This chain connects TRBV6-1 to TRBJ2-7; a possible D gene is TRBD1 (5 bases). V dropped 1 base and J dropped 3 bases, with 7 bases sitting between them. The CDR3 totals 13 residues. Germline CDR1 reads MNHNS; CDR2 reads SASEGT. The CDR3 nucleotides are TGTGCCAGCAGTGAAGTCAGGGACTACGAGCAGTACTTC. The encoded protein is CASSEVRDYEQYF.

This clonotype has a count of ten or more. The chain links TRBV12-3 or TRBV12-4 to TRBJ2-3; D unresolved. V was clipped by 8 bases and J by 6 bases, with 18 bases between them. CDR3 length: 14 residues. CDR3 sequence (DNA): TGTGCCAGCGTGGACGTCCCCCCCGCTGATACGCAGTATTTT. Encoded protein: CASVDVPPADTQYF.